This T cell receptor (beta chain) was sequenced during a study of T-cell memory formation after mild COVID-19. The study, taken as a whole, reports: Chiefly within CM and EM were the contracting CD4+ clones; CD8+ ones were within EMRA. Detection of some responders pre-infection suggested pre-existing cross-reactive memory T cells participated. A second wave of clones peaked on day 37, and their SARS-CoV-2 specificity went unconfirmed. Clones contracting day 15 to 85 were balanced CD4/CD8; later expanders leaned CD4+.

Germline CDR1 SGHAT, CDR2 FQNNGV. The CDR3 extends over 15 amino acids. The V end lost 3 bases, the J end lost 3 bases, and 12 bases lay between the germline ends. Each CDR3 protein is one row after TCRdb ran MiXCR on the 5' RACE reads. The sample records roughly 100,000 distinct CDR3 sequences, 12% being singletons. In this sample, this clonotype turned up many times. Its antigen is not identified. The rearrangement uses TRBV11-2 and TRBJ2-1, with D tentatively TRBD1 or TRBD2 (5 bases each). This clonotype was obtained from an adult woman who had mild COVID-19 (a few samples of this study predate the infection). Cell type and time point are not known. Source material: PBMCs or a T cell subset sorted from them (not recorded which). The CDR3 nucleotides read TGTGCCAGCAGCTTGGGGCGGGTGGACTACAATGAGCAGTTCTTC. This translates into CASSLGRVDYNEQFF.